This TCR beta chain is drawn from a study of shared clonotypes between healthy human individuals. The method was immunoSEQ multiplex PCR; TCRdb's version includes in-frame clones alone and lacks a portion of them. The sample has 1.4 million to 1.5 million clones; roughly 97% are singletons. The receptor's source is a man aged 25 to 40 in good health. What was sequenced was naive CD4+ T cells sorted from blood. Described subset: CD45RA+ positively selected.

CDR3 loop: CASSPGVGALNTEAFF. DNA of the CDR3: TGTGCCAGCAGCCCTGGAGTAGGGGCCCTGAACACTGAAGCTTTCTTT. J is TRBJ1-1 and V is TRBV5-4; D perhaps matches TRBD1 (5 bases). V gave up 4 bases and J gave up 0 bases, with 16 bases separating them. CDR3 size: 16 residues. Germline values: CDR1 SGHNT, CDR2 YYREEE (reference sequence).